The entry below describes one T cell receptor beta chain. The data were produced by immunoSEQ multiplex PCR, yet TCRdb's version contains in-frame clones alone and is incomplete. This table has 30,000 to 45,000 clones, roughly 87% appearing once. Germline V gene sequence: CDR1 MNHEY, CDR2 SVGAGI. V dropped 1 base and J dropped 1 base, with 10 bases sitting between them. The CDR3 runs 15 residues. The data originate from a study of OX40 agonist ivuxolimab in advanced cancers. The sample was CD4+ or CD8+ T cells sorted from blood, taken in a trial of the OX40 agonist ivuxolimab. This clonotype was obtained from an adult with an advanced solid tumor such as melanoma, head and neck, liver or kidney cancer. The chain links TRBV6-5 to TRBJ2-5, with a possible D match to TRBD2 (5 bases). CDR3 DNA: TGTGCCAGCAGTTACTTCGACGGAGGCCAAGAGACCCAGTACTTC. It specifies CASSYFDGGQETQYF.